This T cell receptor beta chain stems from a study of T cell responses to AZD1222 COVID-19 vaccine. Across the study: Pooled in the analysis were second doses at about 4 or about 12 weeks. Broader study findings: The reported proportion of spike-specific TCRs targeting unmutated variant regions was nearly half. Clonal diversity was possibly underestimated, and white British individuals and females predominated among donors.

Trimming removed 2 bases at V and 4 bases at J, with 15 bases between. The CDR3 runs to 15 residues. The germline V gene has CDR1 MNHEY and CDR2 SMNVEV (reference sequence). Some clones are missing from TCRdb's copy, which holds only in-frame ones; the method was immunoSEQ multiplex PCR. Of about 100,000 clones listed, nearly 95% are singletons. Note on this clone: Its antigen remains unknown.

The starting material was peripheral blood, obtained on day 0 of AZD1222 vaccination. The chain carries TRBV27 and TRBJ2-7; perhaps D is TRBD1 or TRBD2 (5 bases each). This sequence was found in an adult in good health. CDR3 sequence reads: CASSLDPGTRYEQYF. CDR3 in DNA: TGTGCCAGCAGTTTAGACCCCGGGACGAGATACGAGCAGTACTTC.